This is a list of T cell receptor beta chains from one sample in a study of CD8 T cells in Susac syndrome. TCRdb reanalysed the immunoSEQ multiplex PCR reads using MiXCR and keeps one entry per CDR3 protein. The profile covers 200,000 to 250,000 distinct CDR3 sequences, with around 95% appearing a single time and 0.085% to 0.1% taken by the ten largest. The specimen sequenced was CD4+ T cells from PBMCs. These receptors were collected from a human donor with multiple sclerosis. CDR3s include the opening cysteine and the closing phenylalanine or tryptophan. Each record gives: J gene, D gene, V gene, clone size, CDR3 DNA, CDR3 protein. The D gene is left open where the match is weak. Size tells how often a clone was seen (once, few, many) or the class of an expanded clone, and some rows leave it out.

TRBJ2-3	TRBD2	TRBV24-1	-	TGTGCCACCAGTGATAGCGGGGGGGCACTTACTACGCAGTATTTT	CATSDSGGALTTQYF
TRBJ2-1	-	TRBV5-1	-	TGCGCCAGCAGCTCCAGACCCACTCTAGAGACCCTCTACAATGAGCAGTTCTTC	CASSSRPTLETLYNEQFF
TRBJ1-5	-	TRBV28	-	TGTGCCAGCAGTTTGCACGGCCCCTCGGAGGCTGAGCATTTT	CASSLHGPSEAEHF
TRBJ1-1	TRBD1	TRBV28	once	TGTGCCAGCAGTTTATCCTTCCCGAGGGGGCATGAAGCTTTCTTT	CASSLSFPRGHEAFF
TRBJ2-3	-	TRBV28	-	TGTGCCAGCAGTTCACCAACAGATACGCAGTATTTT	CASSSPTDTQYF
TRBJ1-2	-	TRBV4-2	-	TGTGCCAGCAGCCAAGTCAATGGCTACACCTTC	CASSQVNGYTF
TRBJ2-7	-	TRBV7-9	-	TGTGCCAGCAGCACCATGAGCATAGACTCCTACGAGCAGTACTTC	CASSTMSIDSYEQYF
TRBJ1-5	-	TRBV30	-	TGTGCCTGGAGTCCACAGGGAGGAGGGCAGCCCCAGCATTTT	CAWSPQGGGQPQHF
TRBJ1-2	-	TRBV9	-	TGTGCCAGCAGCGTAGACCAGGGGAACTATGGCTACACCTTC	CASSVDQGNYGYTF
TRBJ2-7	TRBD2	TRBV20-1	-	TGCAGTGCTAGAGATCGTACGGGAGGGCCGGGTGAGCAGTACTTC	CSARDRTGGPGEQYF
TRBJ2-3	TRBD2	TRBV29-1	-	TGCAGCGTGACTTCGGGACTAGCGGGCCCCACAGATACGCAGTATTTT	CSVTSGLAGPTDTQYF
TRBJ2-7	-	TRBV12-3/TRBV12-4	-	TGTGCCAGCAGTTTAGGGTCCGGGACATCCACCTACGAGCAGTACTTC	CASSLGSGTSTYEQYF
TRBJ2-7	TRBD2	TRBV29-1	-	TGCAGCGTGGCGGGAGTAGGAGCCTACGAGCAGTACTTC	CSVAGVGAYEQYF
TRBJ1-1	-	TRBV18	-	TGTGCCAGCTCAAGCACAGAGCTCACTGAAGCTTTCTTT	CASSSTELTEAFF
TRBJ2-3	-	TRBV3-1	-	TGTGCCAGCAGCCAAGGTTCGAGGCGGACGGGCACAGATACGCAGTATTTT	CASSQGSRRTGTDTQYF
TRBJ2-3	TRBD2	TRBV20-1	-	TGCAGTGCCTTAGCGGGAGGGAGCACAGATACGCAGTATTTT	CSALAGGSTDTQYF
TRBJ1-1	-	TRBV3-1	-	TGTGCCAGCAGCTCGCGACAGACCTCGTCTATGAACACTGAAGCTTTCTTT	CASSSRQTSSMNTEAFF
TRBJ2-3	-	TRBV5-1	many	TGTGCCAGCAGCTTAGCAGATACGCAGTATTTT	CASSLADTQYF
TRBJ2-3	-	TRBV28	-	TGTGCCAGCAGTTTCTTGGGGGGACAAGGAACAGATACGCAGTATTTT	CASSFLGGQGTDTQYF
TRBJ1-1	-	TRBV3-1	-	TGTGCCAGCAGCCGCAGGGACACTGAAGCTTTCTTT	CASSRRDTEAFF
TRBJ2-3	TRBD2	TRBV7-3	-	TGTGCCAGCAGCTCAGGACTAGCGGGAGATACGCAGTATTTT	CASSSGLAGDTQYF
TRBJ2-3	-	TRBV5-4	-	TGTGCCAGCAGCTTGTATCTCTCGGGTCTTCCCCGCACAGATACGCAGTATTTT	CASSLYLSGLPRTDTQYF
TRBJ2-7	-	TRBV7-3	-	TGTGCCAGCAGCTTGAGCAGTAGCTCCGCTGGTGGCGAGCAGTACTTC	CASSLSSSSAGGEQYF
TRBJ2-6	-	TRBV7-2	-	TGTGCCAGCAGCTTAGTAGTATCACCCATCTCTGGGGCCAACGTCCTGACTTTC	CASSLVVSPISGANVLTF
TRBJ2-5	TRBD2	TRBV3-1	-	TGTGCCAGCAGCCCCTTGGGCGGGGGAACTATCCAAGAGACCCAGTACTTC	CASSPLGGGTIQETQYF
TRBJ2-1	TRBD2	TRBV12-3/TRBV12-4	-	TGTGCCAGCAGAAACCGTAGGCTAGCGGGATACAATGAGCAGTTCTTC	CASRNRRLAGYNEQFF
TRBJ1-5	TRBD1	TRBV27	-	TGTGCCAGCAGTTCAACAGGGGATCAGCCCCAGCATTTT	CASSSTGDQPQHF
TRBJ2-1	TRBD2	TRBV9	-	TGTGCCAGCAGTAGACGGACTAGCGGCGTGAATCACAATGAGCAGTTCTTC	CASSRRTSGVNHNEQFF
TRBJ2-1	-	TRBV6-2/TRBV6-3	-	TGTGCCAGCACCGAAATAGCTTTAGGCAATGAGCAGTTCTTC	CASTEIALGNEQFF